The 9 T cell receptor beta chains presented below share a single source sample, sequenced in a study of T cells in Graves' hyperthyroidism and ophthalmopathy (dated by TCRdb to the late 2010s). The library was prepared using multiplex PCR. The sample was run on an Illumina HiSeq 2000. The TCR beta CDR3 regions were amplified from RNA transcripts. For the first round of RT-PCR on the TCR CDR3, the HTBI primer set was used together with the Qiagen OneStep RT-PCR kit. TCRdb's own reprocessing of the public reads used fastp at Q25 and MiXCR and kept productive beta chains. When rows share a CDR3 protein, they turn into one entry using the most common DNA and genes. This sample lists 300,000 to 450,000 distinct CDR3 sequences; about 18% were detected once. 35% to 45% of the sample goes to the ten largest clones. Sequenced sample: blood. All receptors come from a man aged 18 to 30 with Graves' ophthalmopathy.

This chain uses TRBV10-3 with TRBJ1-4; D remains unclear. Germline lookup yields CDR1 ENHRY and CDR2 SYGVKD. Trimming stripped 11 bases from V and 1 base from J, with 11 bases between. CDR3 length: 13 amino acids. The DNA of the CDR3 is TGTGCCGCCCGAAGGCAAACTAATGAAAAACTGTTTTTT. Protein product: CAARRQTNEKLFF.

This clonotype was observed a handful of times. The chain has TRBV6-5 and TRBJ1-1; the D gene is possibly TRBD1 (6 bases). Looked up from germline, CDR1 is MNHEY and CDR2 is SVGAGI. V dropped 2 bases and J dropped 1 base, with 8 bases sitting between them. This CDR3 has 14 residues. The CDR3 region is CASSYGTTNTEAFF. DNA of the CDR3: TGTGCCAGCAGTTACGGGACAACGAACACTGAAGCTTTCTTT.

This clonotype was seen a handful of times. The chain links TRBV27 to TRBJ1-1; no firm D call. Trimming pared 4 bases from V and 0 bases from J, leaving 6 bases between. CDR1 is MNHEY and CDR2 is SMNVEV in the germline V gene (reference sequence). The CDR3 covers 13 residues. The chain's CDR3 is CASSYGLNTEAFF. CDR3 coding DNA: TGTGCCAGCAGTTACGGGCTGAACACTGAAGCTTTCTTT.

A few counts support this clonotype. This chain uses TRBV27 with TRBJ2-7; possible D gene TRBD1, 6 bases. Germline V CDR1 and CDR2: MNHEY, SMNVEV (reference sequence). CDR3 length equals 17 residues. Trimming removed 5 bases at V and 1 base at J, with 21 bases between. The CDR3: CASSTASGQFFSYEQYF. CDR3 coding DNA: TGTGCCAGCAGTACGGCCTCAGGACAGTTCTTTTCCTACGAGCAGTACTTC.

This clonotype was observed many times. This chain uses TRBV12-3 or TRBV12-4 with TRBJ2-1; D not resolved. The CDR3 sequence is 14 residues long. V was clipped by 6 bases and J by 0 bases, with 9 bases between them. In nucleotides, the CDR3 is TGTGCCAGCAGCTCGACAAGCTCCTACAATGAGCAGTTCTTC. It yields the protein CASSSTSSYNEQFF.

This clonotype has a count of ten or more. The CDR3 DNA is TGTGCCAGCAGCCAAGGCAACCACAGGGGGACCGAGCAGTACTTC. Translating it yields CASSQGNHRGTEQYF. The genes are TRBV3-1 and TRBJ2-7, with TRBD1 identical over 8 bases. Trimming at V came to 1 base and at J to 6 bases, leaving 8 bases not matched to a gene. There are 15 residues in the CDR3. Germline CDR1 is LGHDT and CDR2 is YNNKEL (reference sequence).

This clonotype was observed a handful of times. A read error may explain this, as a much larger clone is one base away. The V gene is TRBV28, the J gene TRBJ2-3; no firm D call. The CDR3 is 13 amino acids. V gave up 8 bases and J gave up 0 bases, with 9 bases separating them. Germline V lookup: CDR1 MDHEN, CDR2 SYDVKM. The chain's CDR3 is CASGKTSTDTQYF. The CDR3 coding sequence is TGTGCCAGCGGTAAGACCAGCACAGATACGCAGTATTTT.

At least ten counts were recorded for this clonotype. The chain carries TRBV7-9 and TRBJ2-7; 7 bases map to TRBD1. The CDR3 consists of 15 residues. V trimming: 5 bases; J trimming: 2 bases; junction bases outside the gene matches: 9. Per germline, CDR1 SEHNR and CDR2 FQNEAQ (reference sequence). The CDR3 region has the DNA TGTGCCAGCAGCCCCACCTGGACAGGACCCTACGAGCAGTACTTC. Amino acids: CASSPTWTGPYEQYF.

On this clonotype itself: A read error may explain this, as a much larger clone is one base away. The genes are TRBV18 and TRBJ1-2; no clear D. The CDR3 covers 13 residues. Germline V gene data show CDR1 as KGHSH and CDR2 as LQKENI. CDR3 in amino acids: CASSPNINYGYIF. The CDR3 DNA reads TGTGCCAGCTCACCTAATATCAACTATGGCTACATCTTC.